Listed below are T cell receptor beta chains from one sample, sequenced in a study of T cell changes during pregnancy in multiple sclerosis. Clones were sequenced by immunoSEQ multiplex PCR, and TCRdb holds only the in-frame ones, with some missing. The table has 100,000 or so clones, almost 95% seen once. Sample: peripheral blood, taken before pregnancy. The receptors derive from a female donor with multiple sclerosis, enrolled in a pregnancy study. Each CDR3 is given with its conserved first and last residue. A D gene is named only where the DNA matches it firmly. For some rows the clone size is stated as once, few or many, or as a class when expanded; others skip it.

abundance: once
d_gene: TRBD1
j_gene: TRBJ2-7
v_gene: TRBV7-6
CDR3aa: CASSFQGAGEQYF
CDR3nt: TGTGCCAGCAGCTTCCAGGGGGCAGGCGAGCAGTACTTC

abundance: -
d_gene: TRBD1
j_gene: TRBJ2-7
v_gene: TRBV10-2
CDR3aa: CASSGHGDRVFQNYEQYF
CDR3nt: TGCGCCAGCAGTGGCCATGGGGACAGGGTCTTTCAAAACTACGAGCAGTACTTC

abundance: -
d_gene: -
j_gene: TRBJ2-7
v_gene: TRBV5-1
CDR3aa: CASSRKGVSYEQYF
CDR3nt: TGCGCCAGCAGCCGGAAAGGGGTCTCCTACGAGCAGTACTTC

abundance: -
d_gene: TRBD2
j_gene: TRBJ2-1
v_gene: TRBV19
CDR3aa: CASSRGPSGTYNEQFF
CDR3nt: TGTGCCAGTAGTAGAGGACCTAGCGGGACTTACAATGAGCAGTTCTTC

abundance: -
d_gene: -
j_gene: TRBJ1-2
v_gene: TRBV9
CDR3aa: CASSVTGSYGYTF
CDR3nt: TGTGCCAGCAGCGTTACAGGGTCCTATGGCTACACCTTC

abundance: -
d_gene: -
j_gene: TRBJ2-7
v_gene: TRBV15
CDR3aa: CATSRDRGYEQYF
CDR3nt: TGTGCCACCAGCAGAGATCGAGGTTACGAGCAGTACTTC

abundance: -
d_gene: TRBD1
j_gene: TRBJ2-5
v_gene: TRBV5-1
CDR3aa: CASSSPRQGANLRQETQYF
CDR3nt: TGCGCCAGCAGCTCTCCTAGACAGGGGGCGAACCTCCGCCAAGAGACCCAGTACTTC

abundance: -
d_gene: TRBD2
j_gene: TRBJ2-7
v_gene: TRBV7-2
CDR3aa: CASSNGLAVYEQYF
CDR3nt: TGTGCCAGCAGCAATGGGCTAGCGGTCTACGAGCAGTACTTC

abundance: few
d_gene: -
j_gene: TRBJ1-2
v_gene: TRBV19
CDR3aa: CASSLLTRSYGYTF
CDR3nt: TGTGCCAGTAGTCTTCTCACAAGAAGCTATGGCTACACCTTC

abundance: few
d_gene: -
j_gene: TRBJ1-1
v_gene: TRBV29-1
CDR3aa: CSVGGAGTEAFF
CDR3nt: TGCAGCGTTGGTGGGGCTGGCACTGAAGCTTTCTTT

abundance: once
d_gene: TRBD1
j_gene: TRBJ1-5
v_gene: TRBV19
CDR3aa: CASSMGTGLNQPQHF
CDR3nt: TGTGCCAGTAGTATGGGGACAGGGCTCAATCAGCCCCAGCATTTT

abundance: -
d_gene: -
j_gene: TRBJ2-2
v_gene: TRBV7-5
CDR3aa: CVRSFARGLAGSNTGELFF
CDR3nt: TGTGTCAGAAGCTTCGCCCGAGGACTAGCGGGATCGAACACCGGGGAGCTGTTTTTT

abundance: -
d_gene: TRBD2
j_gene: TRBJ2-1
v_gene: TRBV28
CDR3aa: CATSPGTRDNEQFF
CDR3nt: TGTGCCACGTCCCCCGGGACTAGGGATAATGAGCAGTTCTTC

abundance: -
d_gene: -
j_gene: TRBJ2-4
v_gene: TRBV19
CDR3aa: CASSIERGGRALAKNIQYF
CDR3nt: TGTGCCAGTAGTATAGAAAGGGGCGGCAGGGCCTTAGCCAAAAACATTCAGTACTTC

abundance: once
d_gene: -
j_gene: TRBJ2-7
v_gene: TRBV19
CDR3aa: CASSEYTGTPSEQYF
CDR3nt: TGTGCCAGTAGTGAATATACCGGGACTCCGAGTGAGCAGTACTTC

abundance: -
d_gene: TRBD1
j_gene: TRBJ2-7
v_gene: TRBV5-4
CDR3aa: CASSFGTGDYEQYF
CDR3nt: TGTGCCAGCAGCTTCGGGACAGGAGACTACGAGCAGTACTTC

abundance: -
d_gene: TRBD1
j_gene: TRBJ2-5
v_gene: TRBV7-9
CDR3aa: CASSRDRAALQETQYF
CDR3nt: TGTGCCAGCAGCCGGGACAGGGCGGCCTTACAAGAGACCCAGTACTTC

abundance: -
d_gene: -
j_gene: TRBJ2-7
v_gene: TRBV10-1
CDR3aa: CASSDFTGREQYF
CDR3nt: TGCGCCAGCAGTGACTTTACGGGAAGGGAGCAGTACTTC

abundance: few
d_gene: TRBD1
j_gene: TRBJ1-1
v_gene: TRBV5-5
CDR3aa: CASSFSGQGDTEAFF
CDR3nt: TGTGCCAGCAGCTTTTCGGGACAGGGGGACACTGAAGCTTTCTTT

abundance: -
d_gene: TRBD1
j_gene: TRBJ2-7
v_gene: TRBV29-1
CDR3aa: CSVGGGDRVVEQYF
CDR3nt: TGCAGCGTGGGGGGTGGGGACAGGGTGGTCGAGCAGTACTTC

abundance: -
d_gene: -
j_gene: TRBJ1-1
v_gene: TRBV29-1
CDR3aa: CSVAQGEYTEAFF
CDR3nt: TGCAGCGTCGCACAGGGCGAATACACTGAAGCTTTCTTT

abundance: -
d_gene: -
j_gene: TRBJ2-2
v_gene: TRBV19
CDR3aa: CASSIRGTGLGGELFF
CDR3nt: TGTGCCAGTAGTATTAGAGGGACAGGACTAGGCGGGGAGCTGTTTTTT

abundance: -
d_gene: TRBD1
j_gene: TRBJ1-1
v_gene: TRBV2
CDR3aa: CASRHRGGTEAFF
CDR3nt: TGTGCCAGCAGGCACAGGGGTGGAACTGAAGCTTTCTTT

abundance: -
d_gene: -
j_gene: TRBJ1-2
v_gene: TRBV19
CDR3aa: CASTETGNYGYTF
CDR3nt: TGTGCCAGTACCGAGACGGGAAACTATGGCTACACCTTC

abundance: -
d_gene: TRBD1
j_gene: TRBJ2-7
v_gene: TRBV19
CDR3aa: CASSKDRGPTYEQYF
CDR3nt: TGTGCCAGTAGTAAAGACAGGGGGCCAACCTACGAGCAGTACTTC

abundance: -
d_gene: -
j_gene: TRBJ2-3
v_gene: TRBV11-3
CDR3aa: CASSLNGGTLGTDTQYF
CDR3nt: TGTGCCAGCAGCTTAAATGGGGGGACCCTCGGCACAGATACGCAGTATTTT

abundance: -
d_gene: -
j_gene: TRBJ2-3
v_gene: TRBV5-1
CDR3aa: CASSSVHRDTSTDTQYF
CDR3nt: TGCGCCAGCAGCTCCGTCCATCGGGACACTAGCACAGATACGCAGTATTTT

abundance: -
d_gene: TRBD1
j_gene: TRBJ1-2
v_gene: TRBV27
CDR3aa: CASSLGGTGITF
CDR3nt: TGTGCCAGCAGTTTAGGAGGGACAGGGATCACCTTC

abundance: -
d_gene: -
j_gene: TRBJ2-3
v_gene: TRBV5-1
CDR3aa: CASSPSTDTQYF
CDR3nt: TGCGCCAGCAGCCCAAGCACAGATACGCAGTATTTT

abundance: once
d_gene: -
j_gene: TRBJ1-5
v_gene: TRBV5-1
CDR3aa: CASSPGGNQPQHF
CDR3nt: TGCGCCAGCAGCCCAGGTGGCAATCAGCCCCAGCATTTT

abundance: -
d_gene: -
j_gene: TRBJ1-1
v_gene: TRBV9
CDR3aa: CASSEQGSANTEAFF
CDR3nt: TGTGCCAGCAGCGAACAGGGTTCGGCGAACACTGAAGCTTTCTTT

abundance: -
d_gene: TRBD1
j_gene: TRBJ2-1
v_gene: TRBV19
CDR3aa: CASNQGVSYNEQFF
CDR3nt: TGTGCCAGTAACCAGGGGGTTTCCTACAATGAGCAGTTCTTC

abundance: -
d_gene: TRBD1
j_gene: TRBJ2-3
v_gene: TRBV7-9
CDR3aa: CASSLRDRGTDTQYF
CDR3nt: TGTGCCAGCAGCTTACGGGACAGGGGCACAGATACGCAGTATTTT

abundance: -
d_gene: TRBD2
j_gene: TRBJ2-1
v_gene: TRBV4-2
CDR3aa: CASSQETSGSSYNEQFF
CDR3nt: TGTGCCAGCAGCCAAGAAACAAGCGGGAGCTCCTACAATGAGCAGTTCTTC

abundance: -
d_gene: -
j_gene: TRBJ2-1
v_gene: TRBV30
CDR3aa: CAWSSSGRMPYNEQFF
CDR3nt: TGTGCCTGGAGTTCAAGCGGCAGGATGCCCTACAATGAGCAGTTCTTC

abundance: -
d_gene: -
j_gene: TRBJ1-1
v_gene: TRBV29-1
CDR3aa: CSVGKVRQTNTEAFF
CDR3nt: TGCAGCGTTGGGAAAGTAAGACAGACGAACACTGAAGCTTTCTTT

abundance: -
d_gene: -
j_gene: TRBJ1-2
v_gene: TRBV6-5
CDR3aa: CASSYYSDDGYTF
CDR3nt: TGTGCCAGCAGTTACTACAGTGATGATGGCTACACCTTC

abundance: once
d_gene: TRBD2
j_gene: TRBJ2-2
v_gene: TRBV7-9
CDR3aa: CASSPPGLGWSGELFF
CDR3nt: TGTGCCAGCAGCCCCCCGGGACTAGGGTGGTCCGGGGAGCTGTTTTTT

abundance: -
d_gene: TRBD1
j_gene: TRBJ1-1
v_gene: TRBV12-5
CDR3aa: CASGLHLGQGNTEAFF
CDR3nt: TGTGCTAGTGGTTTACATTTGGGACAGGGTAACACTGAAGCTTTCTTT

abundance: -
d_gene: -
j_gene: TRBJ1-2
v_gene: TRBV18
CDR3aa: CASSQNTNYGYTF
CDR3nt: TGTGCCAGCTCACAAAACACTAACTATGGCTACACCTTC

abundance: -
d_gene: TRBD2
j_gene: TRBJ2-2
v_gene: TRBV4-1
CDR3aa: CASSRTDATSGRANTGELFF
CDR3nt: TGCGCCAGCAGCCGAACTGATGCTACTAGCGGGAGGGCGAACACCGGGGAGCTGTTTTTT

abundance: -
d_gene: -
j_gene: TRBJ2-7
v_gene: TRBV28
CDR3aa: CASSTQVGFHEQYF
CDR3nt: TGTGCCAGCAGTACCCAAGTCGGGTTCCACGAGCAGTACTTC

abundance: -
d_gene: -
j_gene: TRBJ2-4
v_gene: TRBV6-1
CDR3aa: CASHQGSTKNIQYF
CDR3nt: TGTGCCAGTCATCAGGGCTCGACCAAAAACATTCAGTACTTC

abundance: -
d_gene: TRBD1
j_gene: TRBJ2-7
v_gene: TRBV5-1
CDR3aa: CASSFASPGTVLYEQYF
CDR3nt: TGCGCCAGCAGCTTCGCCTCGCCCGGGACAGTTCTCTACGAGCAGTACTTC

abundance: -
d_gene: -
j_gene: TRBJ2-7
v_gene: TRBV7-2
CDR3aa: CASSLKTGDYEQYF
CDR3nt: TGTGCCAGCAGCTTAAAGACGGGAGACTACGAGCAGTACTTC

abundance: few
d_gene: TRBD2
j_gene: TRBJ2-1
v_gene: TRBV30
CDR3aa: CAWSRGTRVNEQFF
CDR3nt: TGTGCCTGGAGTCGCGGGACTAGAGTTAATGAGCAGTTCTTC

abundance: -
d_gene: -
j_gene: TRBJ2-3
v_gene: TRBV7-3
CDR3aa: CASSLTSDTQYF
CDR3nt: TGTGCCAGCAGCTTAACGTCGGATACGCAGTATTTT

abundance: -
d_gene: TRBD2
j_gene: TRBJ2-1
v_gene: TRBV5-8
CDR3aa: CASRKGGLAGNEQFF
CDR3nt: TGTGCCAGCAGAAAGGGAGGCCTAGCGGGCAATGAGCAGTTCTTC

abundance: -
d_gene: -
j_gene: TRBJ2-7
v_gene: TRBV28
CDR3aa: CASSFSNFEQYF
CDR3nt: TGTGCCAGCAGTTTCTCCAACTTTGAGCAGTACTTC